One and the same sample provided the 7 T cell receptor beta chains below, sequenced in a study of T cells in Graves' hyperthyroidism and ophthalmopathy. Amplified TCR beta CDR3 regions derived from RNA transcripts. When the TCR CDR3 underwent first-round RT-PCR, the HTBI primer set was used. One entry per CDR3 protein results from TCRdb running MiXCR on the multiplex PCR reads. The sample holds about 360,000 distinct CDR3 sequences, 15% to 20% seen once. What was sequenced was blood. The receptor source for this set is a woman between 18 and 30 years old with Graves' hyperthyroidism.

In DNA, the CDR3 is TGTGCCAGCAGGGACCCCGGGACAGGAGCCTACGAGCAGTACTTC. Translation: CASRDPGTGAYEQYF. The V and J genes are TRBV6-1 and TRBJ2-7; TRBD1 agrees at 8 bases. J was trimmed by 2 bases and V by 6 bases; bases with no gene match: 9. Germline CDR1 MNHNS, CDR2 SASEGT. The CDR3 runs 15 residues.

The table lists this clonotype with a few counts. V gene TRBV9 combines with J gene TRBJ2-7; TRBD2 aligns across 8 bases. This CDR3 region has 15 residues. Per the germline V gene, CDR1 is SGDLS and CDR2 is YYNGEE. V shed 4 bases, J shed 5 bases, and the junction held 11 bases outside the gene matches. The CDR3 DNA reads TGTGCCAGCAGCCCCTTAAGGGCGGGGGGTGACGAGCAGTACTTC. Translating it yields CASSPLRAGGDEQYF.

This clonotype was seen ten or more times. This chain links TRBV12-3 or TRBV12-4 with TRBJ1-1, with D hard to call. V shed 4 bases and J shed 6 bases, with 18 bases lying between them. This CDR3 has 15 amino acids. The CDR3 DNA reads TGTGCCAGCAGTTCCCCCTGGGGAGGATGGCCTGAAGCTTTCTTT. It codes for CASSSPWGGWPEAFF.

This clonotype was found many times. The chain employs TRBV29-1 and TRBJ1-1; unclear D gene. CDR3 size: 13 residues. Trimming removed 4 bases at V and 0 bases at J, with 9 bases between. Looked up from germline, CDR1 is SQVTM and CDR2 is ANQGSEA. The CDR3 DNA reads as TGCAGCGTTGGTGGCAGATTGAACACTGAAGCTTTCTTT. As protein: CSVGGRLNTEAFF.

CDR3 bases: TGTGCCAGCAGTCCCCTGGGACACCTCTATGGCTACACCTTC. Protein sequence: CASSPLGHLYGYTF. The gene calls are TRBV28 and TRBJ1-2; D perhaps matches TRBD1 (6 bases). The germline CDR1 and CDR2 sequences are MDHEN and SYDVKM. The CDR3 runs 14 residues. V lost 5 bases and J 4 bases, leaving 14 bases between the germline ends.

V usage is TRBV7-3 and J usage is TRBJ2-2; D remains ambiguous. The germline V gene encodes CDR1 SGHTA and CDR2 FQGTGA. This CDR3 spans 14 amino acids. V lost 5 bases and J lost 2, with 9 bases in between. The CDR3 region is CASSVGQNTGELFF. As DNA, the CDR3 is TGTGCCAGCAGCGTAGGGCAAAACACCGGGGAGCTGTTTTTT.

This clonotype was recorded at least ten times. The CDR3 sequence is CASSPTTGISGELFF. In DNA, the CDR3 is TGTGCCAGCAGCCCTACCACAGGGATTAGCGGGGAGCTGTTTTTT. The rearrangement links TRBV7-3 to TRBJ2-2, with D maybe TRBD1 (6 bases). Germline CDR1 reads SGHTA; CDR2 reads FQGTGA. The CDR3 length is 15 residues. V was shortened by 5 bases and J by 7 bases, with 17 bases between the two germline ends.